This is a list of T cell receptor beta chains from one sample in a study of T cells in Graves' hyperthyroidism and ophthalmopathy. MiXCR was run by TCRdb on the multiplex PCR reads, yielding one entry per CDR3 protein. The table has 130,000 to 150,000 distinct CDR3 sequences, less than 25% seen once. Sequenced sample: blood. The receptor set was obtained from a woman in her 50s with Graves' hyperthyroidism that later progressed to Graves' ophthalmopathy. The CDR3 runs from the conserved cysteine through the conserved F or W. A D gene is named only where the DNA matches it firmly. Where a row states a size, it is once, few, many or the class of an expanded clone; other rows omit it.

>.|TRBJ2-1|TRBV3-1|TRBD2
CASSPPSGRAYNEQFF
TGTGCCAGCTCACCACCTAGCGGGAGGGCCTACAATGAGCAGTTCTTC
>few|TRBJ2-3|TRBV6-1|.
CASSDYQGYTQYF
TGTGCCAGCAGTGATTACCAGGGGTATACGCAGTATTTT
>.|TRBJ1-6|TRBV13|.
CASSFSSGPYNSPLHF
TGTGCCAGCAGCTTTTCGTCGGGACCATATAATTCACCCCTCCACTTT
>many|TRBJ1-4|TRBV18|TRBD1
CASSPSDRANEKLFF
TGTGCCAGCTCACCATCGGACAGGGCAAATGAAAAACTGTTTTTT
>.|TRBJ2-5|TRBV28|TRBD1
CASSFDRGRRETQYF
TGTGCCAGCAGTTTCGACAGGGGCAGGAGAGAGACCCAGTACTTC
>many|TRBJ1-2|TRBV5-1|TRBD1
CASSLLPGTGDGYTF
TGCGCCAGCAGCCTGTTGCCCGGGACAGGGGATGGCTACACCTTC
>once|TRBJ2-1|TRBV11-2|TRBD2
CASSTQREPYNEQFF
TGTGCCAGCAGCACCCAGCGGGAGCCCTACAATGAGCAGTTCTTC
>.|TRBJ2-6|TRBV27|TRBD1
CASSRDRGDSGANVLTF
TGTGCCAGCAGCCGGGACAGGGGTGACTCTGGGGCCAACGTCCTGACTTTC
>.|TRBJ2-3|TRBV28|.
CASTAGISTDTQYF
TGTGCCAGCACGGCGGGAATTAGCACAGATACGCAGTATTTT
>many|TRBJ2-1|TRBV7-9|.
CASSQNLGSYNEQFF
TGTGCCAGCAGTCAAAATCTGGGCTCCTACAATGAGCAGTTCTTC
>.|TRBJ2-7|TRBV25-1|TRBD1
CASGQGGVYEQYF
TGTGCCAGCGGACAGGGGGGAGTCTACGAGCAGTACTTC
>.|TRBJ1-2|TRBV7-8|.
CASSLDGVRYTF
TGTGCCAGCAGCTTAGACGGAGTACGCTACACCTTC
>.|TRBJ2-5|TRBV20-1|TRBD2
CSARPRLAGGPRETQYF
TGCAGTGCTAGACCCCGACTAGCGGGAGGGCCGCGAGAGACCCAGTACTTC
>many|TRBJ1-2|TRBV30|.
CACYQGYNGYTF
TGTGCCTGTTACCAGGGATATAATGGCTACACCTTC
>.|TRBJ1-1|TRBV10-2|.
CASSESGYLNTEAFF
TGCGCCAGCAGTGAGTCAGGTTACTTGAACACTGAAGCTTTCTTT
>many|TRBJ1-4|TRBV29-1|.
CSVARDQNEKLFF
TGCAGCGTCGCTCGGGATCAGAATGAAAAACTGTTTTTT
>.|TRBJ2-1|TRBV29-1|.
CSVEPQNNEQFF
TGCAGCGTTGAACCCCAAAACAATGAGCAGTTCTTC
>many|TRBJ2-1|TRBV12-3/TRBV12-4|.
CASTADVYNEQFF
TGTGCCAGCACCGCGGACGTATACAATGAGCAGTTCTTC
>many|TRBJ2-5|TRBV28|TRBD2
CASSTGAGVTETQYF
TGTGCCAGCAGTACGGGAGCGGGAGTGACAGAGACCCAGTACTTC
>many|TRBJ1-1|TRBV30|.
CAWRGYTEAFF
TGTGCCTGGCGGGGCTACACTGAAGCTTTCTTT
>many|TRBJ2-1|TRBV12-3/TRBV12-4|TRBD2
CASRLSGGVGPGEQFF
TGTGCCAGCAGACTCAGCGGGGGAGTTGGTCCTGGCGAGCAGTTCTTC
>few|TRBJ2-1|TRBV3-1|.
CASGYRAPNSNEQFF
TGTGCCAGCGGGTACAGGGCCCCCAATTCAAATGAGCAGTTCTTC
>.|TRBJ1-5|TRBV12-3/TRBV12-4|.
CASTRHGNNQPQHF
TGTGCCAGCACACGACACGGAAACAATCAGCCCCAGCATTTT
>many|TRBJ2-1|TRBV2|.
CASSLEGRDGQFF
TGTGCCAGCAGTCTAGAGGGCCGGGATGGGCAGTTCTTC
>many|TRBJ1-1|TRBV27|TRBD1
CASSYGTGGDTEAFF
TGTGCCAGCAGTTATGGGACAGGGGGAGACACTGAAGCTTTCTTT
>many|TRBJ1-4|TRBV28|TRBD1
CASSLGTASNEKLFF
TGTGCCAGCAGTCTAGGGACAGCATCAAATGAAAAACTGTTTTTT
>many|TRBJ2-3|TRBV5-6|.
CASSPGPGTDTQYF
TGTGCCAGCAGCCCGGGACCCGGCACAGATACGCAGTATTTT
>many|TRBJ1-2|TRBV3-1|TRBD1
CASSQFSQGNSGYGYTF
TGTGCCAGCAGCCAATTTTCACAGGGGAACTCGGGCTATGGCTACACCTTC
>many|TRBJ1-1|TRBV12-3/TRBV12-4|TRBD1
CASSSTGGRTEAFF
TGTGCCAGCAGTTCGACAGGGGGCAGGACTGAAGCTTTCTTT
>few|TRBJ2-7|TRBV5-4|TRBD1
CASSSDRGEQYF
TGTGCCAGCAGTTCAGACAGGGGAGAGCAGTACTTC
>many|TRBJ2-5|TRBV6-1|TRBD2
CASRRTSSYQETQYF
TGTGCCAGCAGGCGGACTAGCTCGTACCAAGAGACCCAGTACTTC